This T cell receptor (beta chain) was observed in a study of regulatory T cells in long-lasting Graves disease. Study results and limitations: Relative to new patients (roughly 900), persistent patients exhibited greater sharing of public clonotypes (approximately 2,500). Persistent cases favored TRBV28, TRBJ1-2 and TRBJ2-5.

HTBI primers from iRepertoire and Arm-PCR of CDR3 regions yielded the TCR beta libraries. Per the original methods: Looking across samples, the authors found approximately 60 TRBV and some 15 TRBJ segments. Using its own MiXCR run on the multiplex PCR reads, TCRdb lists one record per CDR3 protein. The V and J calls were not made by the authors but by TCRdb's processing. This sample has about 470,000 distinct CDR3 sequences, with roughly a fifth found just once. V lost 4 bases and J lost 6, with 13 bases in between. The CDR3 consists of 13 residues. CDR1 MDHEN and CDR2 SYDVKM come from the germline V gene. Time point of the sample: persistent/refractory GD, antithyroid drugs over 5 years with positive TRAb. The TCR library was made from RNA that had been extracted from PBMCs in TRIzol. Patients met American Thyroid Association criteria for Graves' disease. Points on this clonotype: Antigen specificity is unknown.

This chain links TRBV28 with TRBJ2-7, with D possibly TRBD2 on 5 matching bases. The TCR sequence derives from a female donor with Graves disease. The input for sequencing was peripheral blood mononuclear cells (PBMCs), taken when the disease was refractory, from a patient treated with antithyroid drugs. CDR3 residues: CASSYREPPEQYF. In nucleotides, the CDR3 is TGTGCCAGCAGTTATAGGGAGCCCCCCGAGCAGTACTTC.